A selection of T cell receptor beta chains follows, all from one sample in a study of blood T cells in healthy people across ages. TCRdb analysed the 5' RACE reads with MiXCR anew, one entry per CDR3 protein. Here the sample spans fewer than 900,000 distinct CDR3 sequences, 45% to 50% being singletons. What was sequenced was blood. These receptors were obtained from a woman in her sixties in good health. The CDR3 runs from the conserved cysteine through the conserved F or W. A D gene is named only where the DNA matches it firmly. Size is stated for part of the rows, as once, few or many counts, or as a class when the clone is expanded.

TRBJ2-2 TRBD1 TRBV29-1 . CSVAAGTGFGELFF TGCAGCGTTGCTGCCGGGACAGGGTTCGGGGAGCTGTTTTTT
TRBJ1-1 . TRBV30 . CAWARSGTEAFF TGTGCCTGGGCGAGATCGGGCACTGAAGCTTTCTTT
TRBJ2-3 TRBD2 TRBV20-1 . CSAPPWGGGTDTQYF TGCAGTGCCCCACCCTGGGGGGGTGGCACAGATACGCAGTATTTT
TRBJ2-7 . TRBV5-1 . CASSLAAAYEQYF TGCGCCAGCAGCTTGGCGGCGGCCTACGAGCAGTACTTC
TRBJ2-3 . TRBV29-1 many CSVESGGTDTQYF TGCAGCGTTGAATCAGGTGGAACAGATACGCAGTATTTT
TRBJ1-2 TRBD1 TRBV4-3 once CAGSQGTGNYGYTF TGCGCCGGCAGCCAAGGGACAGGGAACTATGGCTACACCTTC
TRBJ2-2 TRBD2 TRBV4-2 . CASSQDSSGTTGELFF TGTGCCAGCAGCCAAGATTCTAGCGGGACCACCGGGGAGCTGTTTTTT
TRBJ1-2 . TRBV12-3/TRBV12-4 . CASSPGVGCTF TGTGCCAGCAGCCCGGGGGTTGGCTGCACCTTC
TRBJ2-4 . TRBV20-1 few CSARGAVLAKNIQYF TGCAGTGCTAGGGGTGCGGTACTAGCCAAAAACATTCAGTACTTC
TRBJ2-1 TRBD2 TRBV20-1 . CSARISGRDFEQFF TGCAGTGCTAGGATAAGCGGGAGGGATTTTGAGCAGTTCTTC
TRBJ1-4 . TRBV28 many CASSLEGRGNEKLFF TGTGCCAGCAGTTTAGAGGGACGGGGTAATGAAAAACTGTTTTTT
TRBJ2-3 . TRBV20-1 . CSARDPRTGGTDTQYF TGCAGTGCTAGAGATCCAAGGACTGGCGGCACAGATACGCAGTATTTT
TRBJ2-4 TRBD1 TRBV20-1 . CSASRMGQLAKNIQYF TGCAGTGCTAGCCGAATGGGACAGCTAGCCAAAAACATTCAGTACTTC
TRBJ1-6 . TRBV14 . CASSQGLNSPLHF TGTGCCAGCAGCCAGGGCCTGAATTCACCCCTCCACTTT
TRBJ1-4 TRBD1 TRBV14 few CASSPFNRGNEKLFF TGTGCCAGCAGCCCATTTAACAGGGGTAACGAAAAACTGTTTTTT
TRBJ2-2 TRBD1 TRBV27 . CASRDRGRQNTGELFF TGTGCCAGCCGGGACAGGGGGCGCCAGAACACCGGGGAGCTGTTTTTT
TRBJ2-5 . TRBV20-1 . CSAREGLLQETQYF TGCAGTGCTAGGGAAGGACTATTACAAGAGACCCAGTACTTC
TRBJ2-5 . TRBV5-5 . CASSFPTDSPGTQYF TGTGCCAGCAGCTTCCCTACGGACAGCCCAGGGACCCAGTACTTC
TRBJ2-5 . TRBV24-1 few CATSLGNQETQYF TGTGCCACCAGTCTCGGGAACCAAGAGACCCAGTACTTC
TRBJ2-7 . TRBV28 once CASSSLGGKNSYEQYF TGTGCCAGCAGTTCCCTTGGCGGGAAGAACTCCTACGAGCAGTACTTC